This T cell receptor beta chain was found in a study of blood T cell repertoires in COVID-19. Method: immunoSEQ multiplex PCR; TCRdb's copy keeps in-frame clones and lacks some. This sample has 250,000 or so clones, with 89% found just once. Trimming pared 2 bases from V and 1 base from J, leaving 8 bases between. The CDR3 spans 14 residues. The germline V gene has CDR1 MNHEY and CDR2 SVGEGT. The receptor was isolated from a woman between 40 and 50 years old who had recovered from COVID-19. The sample comprised peripheral blood. The rearrangement links TRBV6-2 or TRBV6-3 to TRBJ1-1, with D maybe TRBD1 (5 bases). CDR3 DNA sequence: TGTGCCAGCAGTTACCAGGACAAGAACACTGAAGCTTTCTTT. This gives the protein CASSYQDKNTEAFF.